The 22 T cell receptor beta chains presented below share a single source sample, sequenced in a study of identical twins. TCRdb re-analysed the 5' RACE reads in MiXCR, keeping a single row per CDR3 protein. The sample carries 500,000 to 550,000 distinct CDR3 sequences, about 20% recorded once. These data are also associated with another study on T cells expressing NK-cell markers.

Sequencing input: CD4+ T cells sorted from blood. The receptors stem from a woman aged 18 to 35 in good health.

A few counts support this clonotype. One end of the junction does not line up with germline, which may come from a read error. The chain carries TRBV12-3 or TRBV12-4 and TRBJ2-1; TRBD1 matches 9 bases. The CDR3 has 15 amino acids. Here the CDR3 DNA reads TGTGCCAGCAGCTTAGGGGGACAGGGTACGAATGAGCAGTTCTTC. It translates to CASSLGGQGTNEQFF.

This clonotype was recorded a few times. This sequence joins TRBV5-1 and TRBJ1-2; D gene unclear. The CDR3 loop spans 14 amino acids. V was trimmed by 0 bases and J by 3 bases, leaving 9 bases between them. Germline V gives CDR1 SGHRS, CDR2 YFSETQ. The CDR3 nucleotides read TGCGCCAGCAGCTTGGCCGCGCCGGACTATGGCTACACCTTC. Translating gives CASSLAAPDYGYTF.

This clonotype was detected many times. V is TRBV6-5 and J is TRBJ2-5, with TRBD2 matching 10 bases. The CDR3 loop spans 17 amino acids. The J segment lost 1 base and the V segment lost 2 bases, leaving 7 bases of the junction unmatched. The germline gives CDR1 MNHEY, CDR2 SVGAGI. The CDR3: CASSYGGIAGGQETQYF. CDR3 nucleotide sequence: TGTGCCAGCAGTTACGGTGGGATAGCGGGAGGCCAAGAGACCCAGTACTTC.

Many counts were recorded for this clonotype. The chain links TRBV20-1 to TRBJ2-5; no clear D. V shed 7 bases and J shed 5 bases, with 20 bases lying between them. This CDR3 is 14 amino acids long. Germline loops: CDR1 DFQATT, CDR2 SNEGSKA (reference sequence). CDR3 in DNA: TGCAGTGTACCTCCCCTTTCGGCCGGGGAGACCCAGTACTTC. Its protein product is CSVPPLSAGETQYF.

This sequence joins TRBV10-2 and TRBJ2-5, with D unresolved. Trimming cost V 0 bases and J 5 bases, with 4 bases left between them. Germline CDR1 WSHSY, CDR2 SAAADI. The CDR3 consists of 12 residues. CDR3 nucleotide sequence: TGCGCCAGCAGTGAGTCCGGGGAGACCCAGTACTTC. This sequence encodes CASSESGETQYF.

This clonotype occurred a few times. The chain employs TRBV25-1 and TRBJ2-3; D not resolved. This CDR3 is built from 12 residues. Trimming shortened V by 3 bases and J by 3 bases, and 4 bases separated the two germline ends. The V gene's germline CDR1 is MGHDK and CDR2 SYGVNS. The CDR3 spells CASSDRTDTQYF. CDR3 nucleotides: TGTGCCAGCAGTGATAGGACAGATACGCAGTATTTT.

The chain combines TRBV29-1 with TRBJ2-1; D is perhaps TRBD2 (5 bases). CDR1 is SQVTM, CDR2 ANQGSEA, per germline. The CDR3 is 13 residues long. The V end lost 5 bases, the J end lost 8 bases, and 16 bases lay between the germline ends. CDR3 sequence reads: CSVLGRETYEQFF. The CDR3 bases are TGCAGCGTTCTTGGCCGGGAAACGTATGAGCAGTTCTTC.

The genes are TRBV2 and TRBJ2-7, with D uncertain. V lost 7 bases, J lost 3 bases, and 13 bases lay in between. Per germline, CDR1 SNHLY and CDR2 FYNNEI. This CDR3 is 13 amino acids long. Written as DNA, the CDR3 is TGTGCCAGCAACATAGTCCCGGACTACGAGCAGTACTTC. Its translation is CASNIVPDYEQYF.

V usage is TRBV5-5 and J usage is TRBJ1-1; D not certain. CDR1 SGHKS and CDR2 YYEKEE come from the germline V gene (reference sequence). The CDR3 is made up of 14 amino acids. The V end lost 3 bases, the J end lost 5 bases, and 14 bases lay between the germline ends. The CDR3 DNA is TGTGCCAGCAGCTCCCGGGCCCCGAGAACTGAAGCTTTCTTT. It codes for CASSSRAPRTEAFF.

This clonotype was observed a handful of times. The CDR3 bases are TGTGCCAGCAGCGCAACAAAGGACGAGCAGTACTTC. Protein product: CASSATKDEQYF. The chain recombines TRBV7-2 with TRBJ2-7; D uncertain. Per the germline V gene, CDR1 is SGHTA and CDR2 is FQGNSA. Trimming stripped 5 bases from V and 5 bases from J, with 10 bases between. This CDR3 has 12 amino acids.

In this sample, this clonotype turned up a few times. The chain has TRBV6-1 and TRBJ1-5; unclear D gene. The CDR3 is made up of 13 amino acids. The germline CDR1 and CDR2 sequences are MNHNS and SASEGT. The V end was cut by 5 bases, the J end by 8 bases, with 13 bases between. CDR3 amino acids: CASSSIRGKPQHF. For the CDR3, the DNA is TGTGCCAGCAGTAGCATTCGAGGCAAGCCCCAGCATTTT.

This chain uses TRBV14 with TRBJ2-6; D is unclear. Deletions cut 0 bases from V and 4 bases from J, with 7 bases between. This CDR3 has 15 amino acids. From germline, CDR1 is SGHDN and CDR2 FVKESK. CDR3 region: CASSQEPAGANVLTF. As DNA, the CDR3 is TGTGCCAGCAGCCAAGAACCGGCAGGGGCCAACGTCCTGACTTTC.

The rearrangement links TRBV12-3 or TRBV12-4 to TRBJ1-2; 8 nucleotides agree with TRBD1. The CDR3 consists of 12 residues. V lost 6 bases to trimming and J lost 7 bases; unmatched junction nucleotides: 4. The CDR3 region is CASRGQVGGYTF. CDR3 sequence (DNA): TGTGCCAGCAGGGGACAGGTTGGTGGCTACACCTTC.

The genes are TRBV27 and TRBJ1-4; 11 nucleotides agree with TRBD1. Germline V gene lookup returns CDR1 MNHEY and CDR2 SMNVEV (reference sequence). The CDR3 runs to 14 residues. J was trimmed by 11 bases and V by 6 bases; bases with no gene match: 8. CDR3 in amino acids: CASSLWTGGKKLFF. The CDR3 bases are TGTGCCAGCAGCCTCTGGACAGGGGGCAAGAAACTGTTTTTT. The full variable domain, in which reference TRBV27 and TRBJ1-4 provide the parts outside the CDR3, is EAQVTQNPRYLITVTGKKLTVTCSQNMNHEYMSWYRQDPGLGLRQIYYSMNVEVTDKGDVPEGYKVSRKEKRNFPLILESPSPNQTSLYFCASSLWTGGKKLFFGSGTQLSVL.

The chain has TRBV4-3 and TRBJ2-7, with unresolved D. CDR3 length: 11 amino acids. Germline loops: CDR1 LGHNA, CDR2 YSLEER. The V end was cut by 4 bases, the J end by 7 bases, with 8 bases between. Here the CDR3 DNA reads TGCGCCAGCAGCCCCATTAGAGAGCAGTACTTC. Its protein is CASSPIREQYF.

Only a few counts were recorded for this clonotype. The CDR3, as DNA: TGTGCCAGTTCGGGAGGCCGGGAGCAGTTCTTC. Translated: CASSGGREQFF. The J gene is TRBJ2-1, the V gene TRBV12-3 or TRBV12-4, with 7 bases fitting TRBD2. The CDR3 has 11 residues. Losses at the gene ends were 9 bases for V and 10 bases for J; bases not matched to a gene: 6.

The table lists this clonotype with many counts. The V gene is TRBV29-1, the J gene TRBJ2-5; no clear D. The V end lost 4 bases, the J end lost 5 bases, and 8 bases lay between the germline ends. This CDR3 is built from 11 residues. Per the germline V gene, CDR1 is SQVTM and CDR2 is ANQGSEA. As DNA, the CDR3 is TGCAGCGTTGTGGGGTGGGAGACCCAGTACTTC. It yields the protein CSVVGWETQYF.

This clonotype appeared a few times. The rearrangement joins TRBV20-1 to TRBJ2-7; TRBD1 matches 7 bases. Unmatched junction bases numbered 2, after V lost 4 bases and J lost 2 bases. The CDR3 consists of 12 residues. CDR1 is DFQATT, CDR2 SNEGSKA, per germline (reference sequence). The CDR3: CSAIQGAYEQYF. The CDR3 nucleotides read TGCAGTGCTATTCAGGGGGCCTACGAGCAGTACTTC.

The chain combines TRBV5-1 with TRBJ2-3, with 11 positions matching TRBD2. V shed 4 bases and J 2 bases; nucleotides not matched to a gene: 6. The CDR3 has 16 amino acids. Germline CDR1 reads SGHRS; CDR2 reads YFSETQ. The CDR3 DNA is TGCGCCAGCAGCGTCACTAGCGGGGGCAACACAGATACGCAGTATTTT. It encodes CASSVTSGGNTDTQYF.

The chain couples TRBV20-1 to TRBJ2-2; D remains ambiguous. The germline CDR1 and CDR2 sequences are DFQATT and SNEGSKA (reference sequence). The CDR3 loop spans 16 amino acids. V lost 0 bases and J lost 3, with 14 bases in between. CDR3 sequence reads: CSARDRLFGDTGELFF. CDR3 nucleotides: TGCAGTGCTAGAGATCGGTTGTTTGGGGACACCGGGGAGCTGTTTTTT.

The V and J genes are TRBV30 and TRBJ2-3; 9 bases are a match to TRBD1. Germline-derived CDR1 and CDR2 are GTSNPN and SVGIG (reference sequence). Trimming at V came to 5 bases and at J to 5 bases, leaving 2 bases not matched to a gene. CDR3 length: 12 residues. In nucleotides, the CDR3 is TGTGCCTGGCAGGACAGGGGAGATACGCAGTATTTT. Translating gives CAWQDRGDTQYF.

V and J are TRBV18 and TRBJ1-1; D is undetermined. Germline assignment: CDR1 KGHSH and CDR2 LQKENI. V was shortened by 5 bases and J by 8 bases, with 9 bases between the two germline ends. The CDR3 spans 11 residues. CDR3 in DNA: TGTGCCAGCTCATCGGAGGTCGAAGCTTTCTTT. As protein: CASSSEVEAFF.